Shown below are 9 T cell receptor beta chains from a single sample sequenced in a study of cytomegalovirus exposure and HLA in healthy donors (dated by TCRdb to between 2016 and 2019). The library relied on the immunoSEQ multiplex PCR assay. For the multiplex PCR, a mixture combining 60 forward primers for TCR Vbeta segments and 13 reverse primers for TCR Jbeta segments was used. TCRdb stores this immuneACCESS table with in-frame sequences only. Part of the clones is absent; in the studies checked, under half of the shortfall reflects unresolved V genes, and no reason is known for the rest. The sample data list 150,000 to 250,000 clones, and around 79% of these were observed just once. Together, the top ten hold 1.5% to 1.7% of the sample. Sequencing used PBMCs. These receptors were obtained from a girl between 5 and 17 years old in good health and CMV-seropositive.

The chain has TRBV6-6 and TRBJ2-5; perhaps TRBD2 as D (7 bases). Trimming stripped 8 bases from V and 2 bases from J, with 12 bases between. Germline assignment: CDR1 MNHNY and CDR2 SVGAGI (reference sequence). The CDR3 is 13 residues long. The CDR3 sequence: CASGGARQETQYF. The CDR3 DNA reads as TGTGCCAGCGGGGGGGCGCGGCAAGAGACCCAGTACTTC.

The chain couples TRBV5-1 to TRBJ2-3; 11 bases agree with TRBD1. The CDR3 is 15 amino acids. Germline loops: CDR1 SGHRS, CDR2 YFSETQ. The V gene end was trimmed by 6 bases and the J gene end by 4 bases; junction bases not matched to a gene: 7. The CDR3 DNA reads as TGCGCCAGCACCGTGCCGGGACAGGGGGCAGATACGCAGTATTTT. Its translation: CASTVPGQGADTQYF. The variable domain in full, with the rest retrieved from reference TRBV5-1 and TRBJ2-3, is KAGVTQTPRYLIKTRGQQVTLSCSPISGHRSVSWYQQTPGQGLQFLFEYFSETQRNKGNFPGRFSGRQFSNSRSEMNVSTLELGDSALYLCASTVPGQGADTQYFGPGTRLTVL.

This clone was seen a handful of times. This rearrangement joins TRBV4-3 to TRBJ1-3; D gene unclear. The germline V gene encodes CDR1 LGHNA and CDR2 YSLEER. The germline V and J ends were trimmed by 0 bases and 0 bases, with 12 bases remaining between them. The CDR3 has 17 amino acids. The CDR3 DNA reads TGCGCCAGCAGCCAAGATTCAGGAGGGATCTCTGGAAACACCATATATTTT. Protein: CASSQDSGGISGNTIYF.

The chain combines TRBV11-2 with TRBJ2-2; no definite D call. V was pared by 2 bases and J by 6 bases, with 4 bases between. CDR1 is SGHAT, CDR2 FQNNGV, per germline. The CDR3 sequence is 12 residues long. CDR3 coding DNA: TGTGCCAGCAGCTTAAGCGCCGGGGAGCTGTTTTTT. Protein sequence: CASSLSAGELFF. The full variable domain, rest sourced from reference TRBV11-2 and TRBJ2-2, is EAGVAQSPRYKIIEKRQSVAFWCNPISGHATLYWYQQILGQGPKLLIQFQNNGVVDDSQLPKDRFSAERLKGVDSTLKIQPAKLEDSAVYLCASSLSAGELFFGEGSRLTVL.

This clone has just one count. CDR3 nucleotide sequence: TGTGCCAGCAGTGAGGACAGTATGGGCAATCAGCCCCAGCATTTT. This encodes CASSEDSMGNQPQHF. This chain joins TRBV2 and TRBJ1-5; a possible D gene is TRBD1 (6 bases). The V end lost 3 bases, the J end lost 2 bases, and 11 bases lay between the germline ends. Germline assignment: CDR1 SNHLY and CDR2 FYNNEI. The CDR3 covers 15 residues.

In its sample, this clone was seen a few times. The chain uses TRBV4-1 and TRBJ2-1; a possible D gene is TRBD1 (6 bases). Between the trimmed V and J ends, which lost 0 bases and 5 bases, there was a span of 11 bases. Germline lookup yields CDR1 MGHRA and CDR2 YSYEKL. This CDR3 region has 15 residues. CDR3: CASSQDGGTDNEQFF. The CDR3 coding sequence is TGCGCCAGCAGCCAAGATGGGGGCACCGACAATGAGCAGTTCTTC.

The rearrangement joins TRBV6-5 to TRBJ2-5; a weak D match, TRBD1 (5 bases). Germline V lookup: CDR1 MNHEY, CDR2 SVGAGI. The V end was cut by 2 bases, the J end by 5 bases, with 15 bases between. This CDR3 comprises 15 residues. The CDR3 sequence: CASSYLGRAAETQYF. In nucleotides, the CDR3 is TGTGCCAGCAGTTACCTTGGCAGGGCGGCGGAGACCCAGTACTTC.

This clone occurred a few times. This rearrangement joins TRBV10-1 to TRBJ2-2, with 7 bases identical to TRBD1. Germline CDR1 reads WNHNN; CDR2 reads SYGVQD (reference sequence). The CDR3 spans 12 residues. The junction had 3 bases not matched to a gene; V was cut back by 8 bases and J by 6 bases. CDR3 sequence reads: CASVQGAGELFF. The CDR3 DNA sequence: TGCGCCAGCGTCCAGGGGGCCGGGGAGCTGTTTTTT.

This chain joins TRBV5-1 and TRBJ2-1; D uncertain. Per the germline V gene, CDR1 is SGHRS and CDR2 is YFSETQ. With 0 bases removed from V and 4 bases from J, the gap between germline ends came to 14 bases. The CDR3 extends over 16 amino acids. The CDR3 DNA follows: TGCGCCAGCAGCTTGGATTTGGGTTCTAGGTACAATGAGCAGTTCTTC. This gives the protein CASSLDLGSRYNEQFF.